This section outlines one T cell receptor beta chain sequence together with its context. What it binds is unknown. These data are taken from a study of vaccination and CD4 T cells after COVID-19. At the level of the study: Control cultures, each given a CEFX pool, an HIV-1 Nef pool, or no peptide, were included.

The V segment lost 3 bases and the J segment 6 bases; nucleotides outside the gene matches: 5. The CDR3 has 13 amino acids. Germline CDR1 LNHDA, CDR2 SQIVND (reference sequence). Indicated treatment: roughly nine-day PBMC culture with coronavirus spike peptide pools or control peptides (ViraFEST assay). Oncomine TCR Beta short-read sequencing was applied to DNA from cultured CD4+ T cells. TCRdb called the PCR reads again in MiXCR, with one record for every CDR3 protein. Of about 12,000 distinct CDR3 sequences detected, under 40% appear once; the ten largest clones hold about 20%. The sequencing sample was made of cultured CD4+ T cells from blood. The TCR originated in a human donor with COVID-19. The gene calls are TRBV19 and TRBJ2-7; 7 bases align to TRBD2. The CDR3 here is CASSIRTSGEQYF. The CDR3, as DNA: TGTGCCAGTAGTATCCGGACTAGTGGCGAGCAGTACTTC. Looking up the rest from reference TRBV19 and TRBJ2-7 gives the full variable domain: DGGITQSPKYLFRKEGQNVTLSCEQNLNHDAMYWYRQDPGQGLRLIYYSQIVNDFQKGDIAEGYSVSREKKESFPLTVTSAQKNPTAFYLCASSIRTSGEQYFGPGTRLTVT.